The T cell receptor beta chain described here comes from a study of beta chain features in type 1 diabetes. Trimming cost V 0 bases and J 1 base, with 6 bases left between them. The CDR3 runs to 14 residues. Germline V CDR1 and CDR2: SNHLY, FYNNEI. The whole isolated RNA underwent reverse transcription, so sequencing captured expressed TCRB transcripts. Generated by immunoSEQ multiplex PCR, the TCRdb table keeps only in-frame clones and is missing some. The sample shows roughly 500,000 clones, approximately 31% of them seen only once. Study outcomes and limitations: Naive, central memory and regulatory TCRB repertoires appeared more similar among patients than healthy donors.

This clone was picked up a small number of times. Its antigen is not known. Sequenced sample: naive CD4+ T cells from blood. The chain recombines TRBV2 with TRBJ1-1; D not certain. The sequence derives from a man aged 18 to 29 in good health. CDR3 DNA sequence: TGTGCCAGCAGTGAAGCTTCAGAGAACACTGAAGCTTTCTTT. Translated, it gives CASSEASENTEAFF.